These T cell receptor beta chains were read from a single sample in a study of T-cell memory formation after mild COVID-19. One entry per CDR3 protein results from TCRdb running MiXCR on the 5' RACE reads. Of about 340,000 distinct CDR3 sequences listed, approximately 12% are singletons. The sample taken for sequencing was PBMCs or a T cell subset sorted from them (not recorded which). The receptor source for this set is a man aged 18 to 29 who had mild COVID-19 (a few samples of this study predate the infection). Cell type and time point are not known. Each CDR3 is given with its conserved first and last residue. Fields, in order: CDR3 protein, CDR3 DNA, clone size, J gene, D gene, V gene. D genes are given only for firm matches. Size tells how often a clone was seen (once, few, many) or the class of an expanded clone, and some rows leave it out.

CASSESVAGGPKNEQFF,TGCGCCAGCAGTGAGTCGGTAGCGGGGGGGCCGAAGAATGAGCAGTTCTTC,NA,TRBJ2-1,TRBD2,TRBV10-1
CASSEGVQSSGANVLTF,TGCGCCAGCAGCGAAGGGGTCCAAAGCTCTGGGGCCAACGTCCTGACTTTC,few,TRBJ2-6,NA,TRBV5-1
CASSLDVVNANSPLHF,TGCGCCAGCAGCTTGGATGTGGTCAACGCGAATTCACCCCTCCACTTT,few,TRBJ1-6,NA,TRBV5-1
CSARDAGNSPLHF,TGCAGTGCTAGGGACGCGGGTAATTCACCCCTCCACTTT,many,TRBJ1-6,NA,TRBV20-1
CASSLAGFKNEQFF,TGTGCCAGCAGCTTGGCCGGCTTTAAGAATGAGCAGTTCTTC,NA,TRBJ2-1,NA,TRBV5-6
CASSQKTGSNQPQHF,TGTGCCAGCAGCCAAAAGACAGGGAGCAATCAGCCCCAGCATTTT,few,TRBJ1-5,TRBD1,TRBV3-1
CASRTSAEETQYF,TGTGCCAGCCGTACTAGCGCAGAAGAGACCCAGTACTTC,many,TRBJ2-5,TRBD2,TRBV7-9
CASSYPWTTRPETQYF,TGTGCCAGCAGTTACCCCTGGACTACCCGCCCAGAGACCCAGTACTTC,NA,TRBJ2-5,NA,TRBV6-2/TRBV6-3
CASSLAGTVNNEQFF,TGCGCCAGCAGCTTGGCCGGGACAGTCAACAATGAGCAGTTCTTC,few,TRBJ2-1,TRBD1,TRBV5-1
CASSLRQGPYQPQHF,TGTGCCAGCAGTTTGAGACAGGGGCCCTATCAGCCCCAGCATTTT,few,TRBJ1-5,TRBD1,TRBV28
CASSKGEGDTTDTQYF,TGTGCCAGCAGCAAAGGAGAAGGGGACACCACAGATACGCAGTATTTT,NA,TRBJ2-3,NA,TRBV21-1